This T cell receptor beta chain was captured in a study of PD-1 blockade in classical Hodgkin lymphoma (dated by TCRdb to about 2020). Describing the broader study: Nivolumab dosing was 3 mg/kg intravenously every 2 weeks, continuing until either disease progression or unacceptable toxicity. The study used TCR beta sequencing and CyTOF to define a peripheral blood immune signature of response to PD-1 blockade in classical Hodgkin lymphoma. What the research found in general, with its limitations: CD4+ but not CD8+ TCR diversity rose significantly by C4D1 (p=0.0027 vs p=0.16), most apparent in complete responders (p=0.02). Diversity was lower in patients who began nivolumab less than 1 year after ASCT, so these patients were left out of later analyses to avoid confounding by immune reconstitution. Baseline diversity similar to that of newly diagnosed patients was observed in trial patients achieving complete response, whereas significantly lower diversity was observed in partial responders and progressors. Baseline TCR diversity was reported as lower in newly diagnosed patients than in healthy donors, and lower still in relapsed/refractory patients. The study covered only a single clinical trial cohort, and the causes of the repertoire differences, possibly disease activity or prior therapy, were still not defined.

In the paper's terms, the time point label means: cycle 2 day 1 (C2D1) of nivolumab. Every trial patient had relapsed following autologous stem cell transplantation, and prior brentuximab vedotin exposure was what differed among cohorts A, B and C. The trial cohort included 50 to 60 patients with relapsed/refractory classical Hodgkin lymphoma, and each patient had a best overall response of complete response, partial response or progressive disease. Trial patients were treated with single-agent nivolumab in the multi-cohort phase II CheckMate 205 trial. An independent review committee assessed best overall response by applying the 2007 International Working Group response criteria. Trial PBMCs were obtained immediately prior to nivolumab initiation (C1D1) and on therapy at cycle 2 day 1 and cycle 4 day 1. Peripheral blood was collected in 8 mL Vacutainer Cell Preparation Tubes, from which PBMCs were isolated by centrifugation and then cryopreserved.

A distance of 6 bases separates the germline ends of V and J, which lose 0 bases and 4 bases respectively. For CDR1 and CDR2, the germline V gene lists SGHRS and YFSETQ. The CDR3 covers 13 residues, taking in both the cysteine and the phenylalanine. The DNA shown is the 39-base CDR3, in frame from base 1. As concerns this clone: Its specific antigen is unknown. The input lacks base qualities; no much larger clone sits a single base away.

Genomic DNA was extracted with the Qiagen DNeasy kit from unsorted PBMCs and from negatively selected CD4+ and CD8+ fractions. TCR beta CDR3 regions were amplified by immunoSEQ multiplex PCR using primers annealing to V and J segments. Amplification bias was minimized using a synthetic immune receptor repertoire, and residual bias was removed computationally after sequencing. In the paper's pipeline: Custom Python scripts were used to quantify repertoire diversity as the Shannon entropy index. Unsorted, CD4+ and CD8+ repertoires were analyzed separately, except in combined analyses where CD4+ and CD8+ sequences were merged in silico. Clonal expansion was defined as a frequency increase of at least 2-fold after treatment compared with C1D1, and clones undetected at baseline were assigned a pseudocount of 0.5. Clones with 0 or 1 copy at C1D1 were defined as singleton clones, while clones with 2 or more copies were defined as non-singleton clones. Clones expanded in unsorted samples were assigned a CD4+, CD8+ or unknown annotation through matching of protein sequences in sorted samples from the same patient. Diversity changes from C1D1 to C4D1 were tested in paired samples using Wilcoxon tests. Entries here come from immuneACCESS through TCRdb and include only in-frame sequences with V and J called. Some clones fail to appear in such tables; in the studies checked, an unresolved V gene covers under half of the shortfall, and the cause of the remainder is unknown. V and J calls and clone size are as listed in that table; D and trimming were resolved from the DNA. The sample profile shows over 35,000 clones; about 86% of them were found once. In total, the top ten clones hold 5.5% of the sample.

The sample in question was peripheral blood mononuclear cells (PBMCs), obtained before the second cycle of nivolumab. In this chain, TRBV5-1 is recombined with TRBJ2-3, and possibly TRBD2, on 6 matching bases. The receptor was derived from a human donor with classical Hodgkin lymphoma. In nucleotide form, the sequence is TGCGCCAGCAGCTTGGGCGGGGCAGATACGCAGTATTTT. This translates into CASSLGGADTQYF.